Each of the 9 T cell receptor beta chains below was sequenced from the same sample in a study of T cell changes during pregnancy in multiple sclerosis (dated by TCRdb to between 2017 and 2020). Library preparation was by the immunoSEQ multiplex PCR assay. TCRdb holds this immuneACCESS table with in-frame rearrangements only. Some clones are missing; in checked studies, unresolved V genes explain under half, and the rest has no known cause. The sample yields more than 90,000 clones; 80% to 95% were counted once. Of the sample, 2% to 2.5% is held by the ten largest clones. The sequencing here drew on peripheral blood, taken after pregnancy. The source is a female donor with multiple sclerosis, enrolled in a pregnancy study.

The chain is built from TRBV11-2 and TRBJ2-5; the match to TRBD1 covers 8 bases. The junction had 8 bases not matched to a gene; V was cut back by 5 bases and J by 3 bases. This CDR3 has 15 residues. CDR1 and CDR2 (germline): SGHAT, FQNNGV. This CDR3 reads CASSIKGQVEETQYF. The CDR3 coding sequence is TGTGCCAGCAGCATAAAGGGACAGGTAGAAGAGACCCAGTACTTC.

The rearrangement joins TRBV12-5 to TRBJ2-7; the D gene is possibly TRBD2 (6 bases). This CDR3 has 21 residues. V was pared by 3 bases and J by 0 bases, with 30 bases between. Germline-derived CDR1 and CDR2 are LGHNT and FRNRAP. The CDR3 DNA is TGTGCTAGTGGTTTTCTAGTCGGAGGGCAGGGAGCAGGGCAATACTCCTACGAGCAGTACTTC. Amino acid sequence: CASGFLVGGQGAGQYSYEQYF. The full variable domain, in which reference TRBV12-5 and TRBJ2-7 provide the parts outside the CDR3, is DARVTQTPRHKVTEMGQEVTMRCQPILGHNTVFWYRQTMMQGLELLAYFRNRAPLDDSGMPKDRFSAEMPDATLATLKIQPSEPRDSAVYFCASGFLVGGQGAGQYSYEQYFGPGTRLTVT.

The chain couples TRBV5-1 to TRBJ2-3; weak D call: TRBD2 (7 bases). The CDR3 runs 16 residues. The germline CDR1 and CDR2 sequences are SGHRS and YFSETQ. V was shortened by 0 bases and J by 4 bases, with 15 bases between the two germline ends. The DNA of the CDR3 is TGCGCCAGCAGCTTGGCGGAGGGGGGGATAGCAGATACGCAGTATTTT. Protein sequence: CASSLAEGGIADTQYF.

The chain uses TRBV7-2 and TRBJ1-2; D is perhaps TRBD1 (5 bases). The CDR3 is 17 amino acids. V dropped 4 bases and J dropped 5 bases, with 23 bases sitting between them. Per germline, CDR1 SGHTA and CDR2 FQGNSA. CDR3 sequence reads: CASSSSGTTPNVYGYTF. CDR3 bases: TGTGCCAGCAGCTCCAGTGGGACTACCCCCAATGTTTATGGCTACACCTTC.

V usage is TRBV4-2 and J usage is TRBJ2-1; D not certain. V dropped 4 bases and J dropped 6 bases, with 7 bases sitting between them. The CDR3 consists of 12 residues. Germline lookup yields CDR1 LGHNA and CDR2 YNFKEQ. The CDR3 sequence is CASSRPGNEQFF. The CDR3 region has the DNA TGTGCCAGCAGCCGACCAGGCAATGAGCAGTTCTTC.

V gene TRBV18 combines with J gene TRBJ2-3; 8 nucleotides match TRBD1. Germline V lookup: CDR1 KGHSH, CDR2 LQKENI. The CDR3 totals 17 residues. Trimming at V came to 3 bases and at J to 1 base, leaving 9 bases not matched to a gene. The CDR3 DNA follows: TGTGCCAGCTCACCCGGACAGGGCCAGACCCGCACAGATACGCAGTATTTT. This encodes CASSPGQGQTRTDTQYF.

V gene TRBV6-4 combines with J gene TRBJ2-1; 8 positions agree with TRBD2. Germline assignment: CDR1 MRHNA and CDR2 SNTAGT. V was clipped by 4 bases and J by 0 bases; unmatched bases: 2. The CDR3 is 15 residues long. The CDR3 here is CASSGSGSSYNEQFF. CDR3 coding DNA: TGTGCCAGCAGTGGGAGCGGGAGCTCCTACAATGAGCAGTTCTTC.

V usage is TRBV7-8 and J usage is TRBJ2-1; D might be TRBD2 (6 bases). Looked up from germline, CDR1 is SGHVS and CDR2 is FQNEAQ. The CDR3 is 13 amino acids. V was shortened by 4 bases and J by 4 bases, with 8 bases between the two germline ends. CDR3 sequence: CASSSGLYNEQFF. The CDR3 region has the DNA TGTGCCAGCAGCTCGGGACTTTACAATGAGCAGTTCTTC.

This clone was seen once. The chain is built from TRBV7-8 and TRBJ1-1; TRBD1 aligns across 10 bases. CDR3 length equals 19 residues. Trimming removed 5 bases from V and 1 base from J; junction bases left unmatched: 16. Germline V gene data show CDR1 as SGHVS and CDR2 as FQNEAQ. The CDR3 DNA reads as TGTGCCAGCAGCGGTACTAGGGGGTATCGGGACAGGGGGAACACTGAAGCTTTCTTT. This codes for CASSGTRGYRDRGNTEAFF. Combining the CDR3 with reference TRBV7-8 and TRBJ1-1 gives the whole variable domain GAGVSQSPRYKVAKRGQDVALRCDPISGHVSLFWYQQALGQGPEFLTYFQNEAQLDKSGLPSDRFFAERPEGSVSTLKIQRTQQEDSAVYLCASSGTRGYRDRGNTEAFFGQGTRLTVV.